A selection of T cell receptor beta chains follows, all from one sample in a study of T-cell memory formation after mild COVID-19. TCRdb processed the 5' RACE reads anew with MiXCR; each CDR3 protein has one entry. The sample yields 430,000 or so distinct CDR3 sequences, 20% to 25% seen once. Sequencing input: PBMCs or a T cell subset sorted from them (not recorded which). Every receptor here comes from an adult woman who had mild COVID-19 (a few samples of this study predate the infection). Cell type and time point are not known. Each CDR3 is given with its conserved first and last residue. The D gene is left open where the match is weak. Only part of the rows carry a size: once, few, many, or a class if the clone is expanded.

V gene	clone size	D gene	J gene	CDR3 DNA	CDR3 protein
TRBV7-8	NA	NA	TRBJ2-7	TGTGCCAGCAGCTTACAGGTGCTGTCCTACGAGCAGTACTTC	CASSLQVLSYEQYF
TRBV9	NA	NA	TRBJ2-3	TGTGCCAGCAGCGTAGATGGGGTTGCCACAGATACGCAGTATTTT	CASSVDGVATDTQYF
TRBV5-4	NA	NA	TRBJ2-7	TGTGCCAGCAGCCAGGGTCCGGACGGGACCTACGAGCAGTACTTC	CASSQGPDGTYEQYF
TRBV2	few	NA	TRBJ2-7	TGTGCCAGCAGGGGAGACAGATTTTACGAGCAGTACTTC	CASRGDRFYEQYF
TRBV7-9	NA	NA	TRBJ2-7	TGTGCCAGCGCCTTAGGCCCAGGGCGTTACGAGCAGTACTTC	CASALGPGRYEQYF
TRBV5-1	few	TRBD2	TRBJ2-3	TGCGCCAGCAGCTTGGAGGCTAGCGGGGACACAGATACGCAGTATTTT	CASSLEASGDTDTQYF
TRBV5-5	NA	TRBD1	TRBJ1-2	TGTGCCAGCAGCCCCCTCCCAGGACAGGTCTATGGCTACACCTTC	CASSPLPGQVYGYTF
TRBV9	few	NA	TRBJ2-2	TGTGCCAGCAGCGTAGGAGGCTTCACCGGGGAGCTGTTTTTT	CASSVGGFTGELFF
TRBV20-1	few	NA	TRBJ2-5	TGCAGTGCTAGGAGGACTACCAAAGAGACCCAGTACTTC	CSARRTTKETQYF
TRBV18	few	NA	TRBJ2-3	TGTGCCAGCTCACCACCGAGCAGGGGTTTGACAGATACGCAGTATTTT	CASSPPSRGLTDTQYF
TRBV29-1	once	NA	TRBJ2-2	TGCAGCGTGGCTGTGACACCCAACACCGGGGAGCTGTTTTTT	CSVAVTPNTGELFF
TRBV4-1	few	NA	TRBJ2-1	TGCGCCAGCAGCCAAGAAACGATTCTTAGTGAGCAGTTCTTC	CASSQETILSEQFF
TRBV29-1	NA	TRBD2	TRBJ2-7	TGCAGCGCATCGGGACTAGCGGGAGGCGAGCAGTACTTC	CSASGLAGGEQYF
TRBV20-1	NA	NA	TRBJ2-7	TGCAGTGCTCCTTTTCTGGTGGGCGAGCAGTACTTC	CSAPFLVGEQYF
TRBV11-2	few	NA	TRBJ2-7	TGTGCCAGCAGCATGCGGAGGGGCTACGAGCAGTACTTC	CASSMRRGYEQYF
TRBV7-9	few	NA	TRBJ1-4	TGTGCCAGCAGTTATCTCAGGGGTGAAGGAGACGAAAAACTGTTTTTT	CASSYLRGEGDEKLFF
TRBV20-1	NA	NA	TRBJ2-5	TGCAGTATATCGGAGACCCAGTACTTC	CSISETQYF
TRBV7-9	few	TRBD1	TRBJ2-2	TGTGCCAGCAGCTTCGCGGGGACAGGGGGTGCCCTGAACACCGGGGAGCTGTTTTTT	CASSFAGTGGALNTGELFF
TRBV20-1	NA	TRBD1	TRBJ1-1	TGCAGTGCTAGAGGTGGCAGGGGGGACACTGAAGCTTTCTTT	CSARGGRGDTEAFF
TRBV18	NA	TRBD2	TRBJ2-7	TGTGCCAGCTCACCAGTTCTAGCGGACCCGTACGAGCAGTACTTC	CASSPVLADPYEQYF
TRBV5-1	NA	NA	TRBJ1-5	TGCGCCAGCAGCTTGAACAGTGACCAGCCCCAGCATTTT	CASSLNSDQPQHF
TRBV7-9	few	NA	TRBJ2-5	TGTGCCAGCAGCTTAGTGGTGATGGGAGAGACCCAGTACTTC	CASSLVVMGETQYF
TRBV29-1	few	NA	TRBJ1-5	TGCAGCGTAGAAGACAACGGCAATCAGCCCCAGCATTTT	CSVEDNGNQPQHF
TRBV15	NA	NA	TRBJ1-1	TGTGCCACCAGCAGAGACAGGGGCCGGGACACTGAAGCTTTCTTT	CATSRDRGRDTEAFF
TRBV12-3/TRBV12-4	NA	NA	TRBJ2-7	TGTGCCAGCAGTCCCCGGGACGCTGGCGGGCAGTACTTC	CASSPRDAGGQYF
TRBV12-3/TRBV12-4	NA	NA	TRBJ1-4	TGTGCCAGCAGTTTGGGGGGGTCTAAAAAACTGTTTTTT	CASSLGGSKKLFF
TRBV19	NA	NA	TRBJ2-3	TGTGCCAGTAGTATCGAGGGAATCGGCACAGATACGCAGTATTTT	CASSIEGIGTDTQYF
TRBV20-1	few	TRBD2	TRBJ2-3	TGCAGTGCTAGAGGACGCAGCGGGGGTTCTACTAGCACAGATACGCAGTATTTT	CSARGRSGGSTSTDTQYF
TRBV15	NA	TRBD1	TRBJ2-1	TGTGCCACCAAGGGGACAGGGGTGGTGGGAGGGCCGATTAATGAGCAGTTCTTC	CATKGTGVVGGPINEQFF
TRBV5-1	NA	NA	TRBJ2-2	TGCGCCAGCAGCCACGATTTGAGAACCGGGGAGCTGTTTTTT	CASSHDLRTGELFF
TRBV19	NA	NA	TRBJ1-1	TGTGCCAGTAGTATACAGAGGAACACTGAAGCTTTCTTT	CASSIQRNTEAFF
TRBV10-3	many	NA	TRBJ1-2	TGTGCCATCAGTGAGCAGGACCGGTATGGCTACACCTTC	CAISEQDRYGYTF
TRBV5-1	few	NA	TRBJ2-1	TGCGCCAGCAGCTTGAAGGGGGACGGAATCTACAATGAGCAGTTCTTC	CASSLKGDGIYNEQFF
TRBV5-5	few	TRBD1	TRBJ2-1	TGTGCCAGCAGCTTGGCGGGACAGGGAAGATACAATGAGCAGTTCTTC	CASSLAGQGRYNEQFF
TRBV5-5	many	NA	TRBJ2-3	TGTGCCAGCACCATCACTGATACGCAGTATTTT	CASTITDTQYF
TRBV20-1	few	NA	TRBJ2-1	TGCAGTGCTAGTTTTTATTTCGTAGGGCGGAGACCCTACAATGAGCAGTTCTTC	CSASFYFVGRRPYNEQFF
TRBV5-4	few	TRBD2	TRBJ2-5	TGTGCCAGCACTAGCGGGAGAGATGTAGTGACCCAGTACTTC	CASTSGRDVVTQYF
TRBV12-3/TRBV12-4	few	NA	TRBJ1-2	TGTGCCACCCAACCGAACAGGCGAGATGGCTACACCTTC	CATQPNRRDGYTF
TRBV7-9	NA	NA	TRBJ1-1	TGTGCCAGCAGCCCCCAGACAGTTGAAGCTTTCTTT	CASSPQTVEAFF
TRBV18	NA	NA	TRBJ2-7	TGTGCCAGCTCACCAATCCCAAATTACGAGCAGTACTTC	CASSPIPNYEQYF
TRBV5-1	few	TRBD1	TRBJ1-1	TGCGCCAGCAGCCCGTCGACAGGGTGGAACACTGAAGCTTTCTTT	CASSPSTGWNTEAFF
TRBV30	few	NA	TRBJ1-5	TGTGCCTGGAGTGTTATTAGGAGCGGTCAGCCCCAGCATTTT	CAWSVIRSGQPQHF
TRBV23-1	few	NA	TRBJ1-5	TGCGCCAGCAGTCAAGGATGGAGACGGGATCAGCCCCAGCATTTT	CASSQGWRRDQPQHF
TRBV29-1	NA	TRBD1	TRBJ1-5	TGCAGCCCGAGGACAGGGAGTCAGCCCCAGCATTTT	CSPRTGSQPQHF
TRBV30	few	NA	TRBJ2-6	TGTGCCTGGAGTTTGGGACCGTCTGGGGCCAACGTCCTGACTTTC	CAWSLGPSGANVLTF